The next 2 T cell receptor beta chains were all read from a single sample in a study of technical replicates of blood from a handful of donors. Sequenced by immunoSEQ multiplex PCR; TCRdb stores in-frame clones only, minus some. The repertoire holds under 95,000 clones, around 92% seen once, with around 0.42% in the top ten. The source material was T cells isolated from PBMCs. These receptors were collected from a human donor in good health.

The genes are TRBV7-9 and TRBJ2-1; the match to TRBD2 covers 8 bases. The CDR3 has 13 residues. V shed 5 bases, J shed 5 bases, and the junction held 2 bases outside the gene matches. Germline V gene sequence: CDR1 SEHNR, CDR2 FQNEAQ (reference sequence). The DNA for the CDR3 is TGTGCCAGCAGCCCGCGGGGGGACAATGAGCAGTTCTTC. It yields the protein CASSPRGDNEQFF.

This chain connects TRBV6-1 to TRBJ2-7, with D tentatively TRBD1 (6 bases). The CDR3 sequence is 14 residues long. The germline CDR1 and CDR2 sequences are MNHNS and SASEGT. CDR3 amino acids: CASRLGQSSYEQYF. The CDR3 DNA reads as TGTGCTTCTCGTCTAGGACAGAGCTCCTACGAGCAGTACTTC.